Given below is one TCR beta chain in context. The data stem from a study of blood T cell repertoires in COVID-19. The germline CDR1 and CDR2 sequences are MGHDK and SYGVNS. V lost 2 bases to trimming and J lost 4 bases; unmatched junction nucleotides: 14. The CDR3 has 17 amino acids. Per the original methods: Amplified reference gene primers provided the basis for estimating nucleated cell counts. Here immunoSEQ multiplex PCR was the method, and the copy in TCRdb shows in-frame clones only, minus some. V, J and clone size derive from that table, while D and trimming were established from the DNA sequence. Counted here are fewer than 45,000 clones, around four fifths occurring once; the ten biggest clones make up about 1.5%. During active infection, Seattle patients enrolled and were then monitored through disease.

The receptor's source is a man aged 55 to 70 with COVID-19, enrolled during active disease. Input material: peripheral blood. The V gene is TRBV25-1, the J gene TRBJ2-7; TRBD2 agrees at 7 bases. The CDR3, as DNA: TGTGCCAGCAGTGAAGCCTGGGGGGGGTTGGTACCTTACGAGCAGTACTTC. Protein: CASSEAWGGLVPYEQYF.